This passage covers 20 T cell receptor beta chains from one sample sequenced in a study of T-cell memory formation after mild COVID-19. Using its own MiXCR run on the 5' RACE reads, TCRdb lists one record per CDR3 protein. The sample carries hundreds of thousands of distinct CDR3 sequences, around a fifth recorded once. The sequenced sample was PBMCs or a T cell subset sorted from them (not recorded which). All receptors come from a man younger than 35 who had mild COVID-19 (a few samples of this study predate the infection). Cell type and time point are not known.

This clonotype was observed a few times. The chain joins TRBV6-1 to TRBJ1-5, with 7 bases lining up with TRBD1. V was pared by 4 bases and J by 1 base, with 10 bases of the junction left unmatched. CDR1 and CDR2 from the germline V gene are MNHNS and SASEGT. The CDR3 extends over 17 amino acids. This CDR3 reads CASSGTGVGRSNQPQHF. CDR3 DNA sequence: TGTGCCAGCAGTGGAACAGGGGTAGGAAGGAGCAATCAGCCCCAGCATTTT.

This chain links TRBV29-1 with TRBJ1-1; D unclear. CDR3 length equals 13 residues. Between the trimmed V and J ends, which lost 7 bases and 4 bases, there was a span of 16 bases. The germline V gene has CDR1 SQVTM and CDR2 ANQGSEA. As DNA, the CDR3 is TGCAGCGCCGACCGTCCTTTGGCCACTGAAGCTTTCTTT. Protein: CSADRPLATEAFF.

This clonotype came up a few times. The chain joins TRBV6-1 to TRBJ2-3; 9 bases map to TRBD1. Germline V CDR1 and CDR2: MNHNS, SASEGT. CDR3 length: 17 amino acids. Trimming at V came to 8 bases and at J to 3 bases, leaving 15 bases not matched to a gene. The CDR3, as DNA: TGTGCCAGCCGGAGGAGCCGGGACAGGGCCTTAACAGATACGCAGTATTTT. This codes for CASRRSRDRALTDTQYF.

This clonotype has just a few counts. A read error may produce the germline difference seen at one junction end. This sequence joins TRBV16 and TRBJ1-1; no definite D call. The length of the CDR3 is 13 residues. Germline values: CDR1 KGHSY, CDR2 FQNENV. The CDR3 DNA sequence: TGTGCCTGCAGCCTATCCTCCGGCACTGAAGCTTTCTTT. This codes for CACSLSSGTEAFF. Together with reference TRBV16 and TRBJ1-1, the CDR3 gives the full variable domain: GEEVAQTPKHLVRGEGQKAKLYCAPIKGHSYVFWYQQVLKNEFKFLISFQNENVFDETGMPKERFSAKCLPNSPCSLEIQATKLEDSAVYFCACSLSSGTEAFFGQGTRLTVV.

The rearrangement uses TRBV3-1 and TRBJ1-6; 10 nucleotides match TRBD1. The CDR3 is 15 amino acids. V shed 0 bases, J shed 9 bases, and the junction held 2 bases outside the gene matches. Germline values: CDR1 LGHDT, CDR2 YNNKEL (reference sequence). Here the CDR3 reads CASSQEWTGGSPLHF. CDR3 in DNA: TGTGCCAGCAGCCAAGAATGGACAGGGGGTTCACCCCTCCACTTT.

This clonotype occurred many times. The V call is TRBV5-1, the J call TRBJ1-2, with unresolved D. This CDR3 has 13 residues. V was shortened by 2 bases and J by 0 bases, with 5 bases between the two germline ends. Per germline, CDR1 SGHRS and CDR2 YFSETQ. The CDR3 sequence is CASSFGSNYGYTF. In nucleotides, the CDR3 is TGCGCCAGCAGCTTTGGGTCTAACTATGGCTACACCTTC.

The V call is TRBV4-3, the J call TRBJ2-3, with D possibly TRBD1 on 6 matching bases. Germline-derived CDR1 and CDR2 are LGHNA and YSLEER. The CDR3 totals 16 residues. The V gene lost 0 bases and the J gene lost 2 bases, with 12 bases spanning the gap. The CDR3 sequence: CASSQEAGAYTDTQYF. The CDR3 nucleotides are TGCGCCAGCAGCCAAGAGGCAGGGGCGTACACAGATACGCAGTATTTT.

In its sample, this clonotype was seen once. This rearrangement joins TRBV30 to TRBJ2-7; D is unresolved. Germline V gives CDR1 GTSNPN, CDR2 SVGIG (reference sequence). The CDR3 sequence is 13 residues long. V was cut by 0 bases and J by 6 bases, with 12 bases left in between. As DNA, the CDR3 is TGTGCCTGGAGTGTACCGCCCCAGATCGAGCAGTACTTC. Translating it yields CAWSVPPQIEQYF. The full variable domain, rest sourced from reference TRBV30 and TRBJ2-7, is SQTIHQWPATLVQPVGSPLSLECTVEGTSNPNLYWYRQAAGRGLQLLFYSVGIGQISSEVPQNLSASRPQDRQFILSSKKLLLSDSGFYLCAWSVPPQIEQYFGPGTRLTVT.

This clonotype was seen more than once but under ten times. The chain has TRBV5-1 and TRBJ1-4; D gene unclear. The J call may be in error: the DNA end matches TRBJ2-2 better. This CDR3 region has 13 residues. Germline lookup yields CDR1 SGHRS and CDR2 YFSETQ. The CDR3 sequence is CASSLENEGELFF. CDR3 sequence (DNA): TGCGCCAGCAGCTTGGAAAACGAGGGGGAGCTGTTTTTT.

V usage is TRBV6-5 and J usage is TRBJ1-4; the D gene is possibly TRBD1 (5 bases). The CDR3 is 14 amino acids. The V gene lost 10 bases and the J gene lost 6 bases, with 18 bases spanning the gap. Germline V gene lookup returns CDR1 MNHEY and CDR2 SVGAGI. CDR3 DNA sequence: TGTGCCACACGGTTTGGGGCGCTGGATGAAAAACTGTTTTTT. It codes for CATRFGALDEKLFF.

Only a few counts were recorded for this clonotype. The rearrangement joins TRBV5-5 to TRBJ2-7; TRBD1 is a possible D gene (7 bases). CDR1 and CDR2 from the germline V gene are SGHKS and YYEKEE (reference sequence). This CDR3 comprises 15 residues. Trimming took 4 bases from V and 6 from J, leaving 20 bases between them. CDR3 sequence reads: CASSRAPGGRTEQYV. CDR3 in DNA: TGTGCCAGCAGCAGAGCTCCAGGGGGGCGGACCGAGCAGTACGTC.

This clonotype has a handful of counts. The V and J genes are TRBV9 and TRBJ2-3, with 10 positions matching TRBD2. J lost 0 bases, V lost 7 bases, and 8 bases had no gene match. The CDR3 has 16 residues. Germline-derived CDR1 and CDR2 are SGDLS and YYNGEE. CDR3 in amino acids: CASPLAGASSTDTQYF. CDR3 in DNA: TGTGCCAGCCCCCTAGCGGGGGCTTCTAGCACAGATACGCAGTATTTT.

The chain recombines TRBV14 with TRBJ2-7, with D possibly being TRBD1 or TRBD2 (6 bases each). The CDR3 is 14 amino acids. The V gene's germline CDR1 is SGHDN and CDR2 FVKESK. V lost 5 bases to trimming and J lost 2 bases, with 13 bases between them. CDR3 sequence (DNA): TGTGCCAGCAGCGAGACAGGAGGGACCTACGAGCAGTACTTC. As protein: CASSETGGTYEQYF.

This clonotype was counted a few times. This chain joins TRBV7-8 and TRBJ2-7, with D possibly TRBD1 on 6 matching bases. CDR1 SGHVS and CDR2 FQNEAQ come from the germline V gene. The V gene lost 2 bases and the J gene lost 3 bases, with 11 bases spanning the gap. The CDR3 extends over 14 amino acids. DNA of the CDR3: TGTGCCAGCAGCTTACGTCAGGGGATCTACGAGCAGTACGTC. As protein: CASSLRQGIYEQYV.

V usage is TRBV29-1 and J usage is TRBJ1-2; D gene uncertain. V was clipped by 2 bases and J by 8 bases, with 9 bases between them. The CDR3 spans 11 residues. Looked up from germline, CDR1 is SQVTM and CDR2 is ANQGSEA. The CDR3 spells CSVEPGGGYTF. Written as DNA, the CDR3 is TGCAGCGTTGAACCGGGAGGCGGCTACACCTTC.

This clonotype appeared a few times. The rearrangement links TRBV7-2 to TRBJ1-3, with TRBD1 matching over 11 bases. In germline, CDR1 is SGHTA, CDR2 FQGNSA. V shed 5 bases, J shed 4 bases, and the junction held 10 bases outside the gene matches. This CDR3 is 17 amino acids long. CDR3: CASSPTGQGAMGNTIYF. The CDR3 DNA is TGTGCCAGCAGCCCTACCGGACAGGGGGCTATGGGAAACACCATATATTTT.

The chain carries TRBV27 and TRBJ1-2; D is unclear. V lost 2 bases and J 1 base, leaving 5 bases between the germline ends. CDR1 and CDR2 from the germline V gene are MNHEY and SMNVEV (reference sequence). The CDR3 spans 13 residues. The chain's CDR3 is CASSLSSNYGYTF. The CDR3 nucleotides are TGTGCCAGCAGTTTAAGCAGTAACTATGGCTACACCTTC.

J is TRBJ2-1 and V is TRBV11-2; 7 positions agree with TRBD2. The germline gives CDR1 SGHAT, CDR2 FQNNGV. Trimming took 0 bases from V and 3 from J; bases not matched to a gene: 2. The CDR3 is 15 amino acids. The CDR3 DNA reads TGTGCCAGCAGCTTAGACGGACTAGGCTACAATGAGCAGTTCTTC. It codes for CASSLDGLGYNEQFF.

This clonotype has more than one count but fewer than ten. The CDR3 coding sequence is TGTGCCAGCAGGCCAGGGGATACAAGACGGGGGACCCAGTACTTC. Translation gives CASRPGDTRRGTQYF. J is TRBJ2-5 and V is TRBV7-2; D is perhaps TRBD1 (6 bases). CDR1 and CDR2 from the germline V gene are SGHTA and FQGNSA. Trimming stripped 6 bases from V and 7 bases from J, with 21 bases between. The CDR3 sequence is 15 residues long.

This clonotype has ten or more counts. This rearrangement joins TRBV29-1 to TRBJ1-2; D call uncertain. Germline V gene data show CDR1 as SQVTM and CDR2 as ANQGSEA. Deletions cut 6 bases from V and 4 bases from J, with 15 bases between. The CDR3 is 13 residues long. The CDR3 sequence is CSVPDSGSYGYTF. CDR3 coding DNA: TGCAGCGTCCCCGATTCCGGTAGCTATGGCTACACCTTC. The full variable domain, completed using reference TRBV29-1 and TRBJ1-2, is SAVISQKPSRDICQRGTSLTIQCQVDSQVTMMFWYRQQPGQSLTLIATANQGSEATYESGFVIDKFPISRPNLTFSTLTVSNMSPEDSSIYLCSVPDSGSYGYTFGSGTRLTVV.